This TCR beta chain was captured by sequencing in a study of cytomegalovirus exposure and HLA in healthy donors. For the study at large: The early release's HLA-typed donors yielded 65 million to 85 million unique TCRs. Overall study findings and caveats: The classifier reportedly diagnosed cytomegalovirus status with high specificity and sensitivity. Indistinguishable V segments such as TRBV6-2 and TRBV6-3 were excluded.

The PCR made use of 60 Vbeta and 13 Jbeta primers. Produced via immunoSEQ multiplex PCR; TCRdb's table is partial and in-frame only. The sample holds more than 70,000 clones, 55% to 80% seen once. Note on this clone: No antigen is known for it.

The V gene end was trimmed by 4 bases and the J gene end by 5 bases; junction bases not matched to a gene: 7. Germline CDR1 MGHRA, CDR2 YSYEKL. The CDR3 runs to 15 residues. The V and J genes are TRBV4-1 and TRBJ2-1; 8 bases are a match to TRBD2. This clonotype was obtained from a man in his forties in good health and CMV-seropositive. Material for sequencing was PBMCs. DNA for the CDR3: TGCGCCAGCAGCCTCGCGAGTAGCGGGAACAATGAGCAGTTCTTC. The encoded protein is CASSLASSGNNEQFF.